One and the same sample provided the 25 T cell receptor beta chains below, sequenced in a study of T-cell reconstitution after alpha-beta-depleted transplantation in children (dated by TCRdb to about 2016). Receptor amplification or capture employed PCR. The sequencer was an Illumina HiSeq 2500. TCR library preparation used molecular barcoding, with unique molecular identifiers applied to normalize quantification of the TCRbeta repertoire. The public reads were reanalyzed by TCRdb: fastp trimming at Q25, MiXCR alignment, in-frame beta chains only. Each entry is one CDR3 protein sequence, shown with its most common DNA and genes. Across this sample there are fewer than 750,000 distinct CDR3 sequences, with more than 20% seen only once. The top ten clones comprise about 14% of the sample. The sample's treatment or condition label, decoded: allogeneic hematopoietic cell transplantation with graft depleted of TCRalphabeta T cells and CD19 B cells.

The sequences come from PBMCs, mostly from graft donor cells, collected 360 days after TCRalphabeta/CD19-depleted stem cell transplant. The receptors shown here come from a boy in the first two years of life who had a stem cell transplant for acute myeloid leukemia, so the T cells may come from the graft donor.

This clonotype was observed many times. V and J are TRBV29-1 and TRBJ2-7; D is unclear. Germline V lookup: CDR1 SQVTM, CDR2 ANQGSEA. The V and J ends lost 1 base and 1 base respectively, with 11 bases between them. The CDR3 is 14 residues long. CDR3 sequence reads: CSVEGPPPSYEQYV. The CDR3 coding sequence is TGCAGCGTTGAAGGTCCACCACCTTCCTACGAGCAGTACGTC.

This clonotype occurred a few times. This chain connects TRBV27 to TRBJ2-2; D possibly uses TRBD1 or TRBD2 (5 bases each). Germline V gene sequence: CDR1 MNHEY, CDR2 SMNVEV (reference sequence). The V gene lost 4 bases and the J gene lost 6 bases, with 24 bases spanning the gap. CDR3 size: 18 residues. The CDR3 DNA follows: TGTGCCAGCAGTTGGGGGTATATCGGTCGGGGAATCGCCGGGGAGCTGTTTTTT. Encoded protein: CASSWGYIGRGIAGELFF.

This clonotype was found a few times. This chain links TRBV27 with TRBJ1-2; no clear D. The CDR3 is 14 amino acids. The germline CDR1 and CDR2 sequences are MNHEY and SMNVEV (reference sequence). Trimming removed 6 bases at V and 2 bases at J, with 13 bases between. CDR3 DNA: TGTGCCAGCAGCAATATTGGGGAGAACTATGGCTACACCTTC. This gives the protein CASSNIGENYGYTF.

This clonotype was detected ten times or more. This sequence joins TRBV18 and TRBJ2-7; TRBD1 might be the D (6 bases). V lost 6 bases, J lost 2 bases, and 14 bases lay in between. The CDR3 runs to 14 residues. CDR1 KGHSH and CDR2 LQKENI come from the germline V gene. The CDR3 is CASSTSDSPYEQYV. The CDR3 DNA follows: TGTGCCAGCTCGACCTCGGACAGTCCCTACGAGCAGTACGTC.

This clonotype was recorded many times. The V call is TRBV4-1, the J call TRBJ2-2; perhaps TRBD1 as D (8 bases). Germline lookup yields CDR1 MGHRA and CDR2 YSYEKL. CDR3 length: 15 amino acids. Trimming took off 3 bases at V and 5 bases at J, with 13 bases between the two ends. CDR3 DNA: TGCGCCAGCAGCCACGGACAGGGAGGGACCGGGGAGCTGTTTTTT. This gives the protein CASSHGQGGTGELFF.

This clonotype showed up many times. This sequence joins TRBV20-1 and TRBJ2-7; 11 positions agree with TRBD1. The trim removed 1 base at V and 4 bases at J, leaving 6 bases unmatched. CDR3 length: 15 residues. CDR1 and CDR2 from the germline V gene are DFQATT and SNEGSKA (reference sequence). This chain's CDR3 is CSARVPGQGGYEQYV. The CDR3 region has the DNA TGCAGTGCTAGAGTGCCGGGACAGGGGGGGTACGAGCAGTACGTC.

The CDR3 is CASISNGQGFYEQYF. The CDR3, as DNA: TGTGCCAGCATTTCTAACGGACAGGGCTTCTACGAGCAGTACTTC. The V and J genes are TRBV28 and TRBJ2-7; 8 bases map to TRBD1. V lost 7 bases and J lost 3; bases outside the gene matches: 11. Germline V lookup: CDR1 MDHEN, CDR2 SYDVKM. The CDR3 runs to 15 residues.

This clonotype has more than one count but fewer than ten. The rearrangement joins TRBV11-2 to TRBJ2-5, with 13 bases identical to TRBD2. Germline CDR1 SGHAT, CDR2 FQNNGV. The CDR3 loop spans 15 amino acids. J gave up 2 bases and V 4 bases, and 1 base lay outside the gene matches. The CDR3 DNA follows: TGTGCCAGCAGCTGGGGACTAGCGGGGCAAGAGACCCAGTACTTC. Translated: CASSWGLAGQETQYF.

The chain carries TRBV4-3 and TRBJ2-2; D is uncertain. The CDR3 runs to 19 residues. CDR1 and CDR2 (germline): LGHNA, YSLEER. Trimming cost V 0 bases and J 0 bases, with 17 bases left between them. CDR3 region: CASSQDMRRMRPNTGELFF. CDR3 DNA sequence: TGCGCCAGCAGCCAAGATATGAGAAGGATGAGACCGAACACCGGGGAGCTGTTTTTT.

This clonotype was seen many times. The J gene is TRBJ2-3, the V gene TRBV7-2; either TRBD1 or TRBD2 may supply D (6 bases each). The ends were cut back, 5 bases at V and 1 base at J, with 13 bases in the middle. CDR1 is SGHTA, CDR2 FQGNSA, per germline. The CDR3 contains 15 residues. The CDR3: CASSTRRGGTDTQYF. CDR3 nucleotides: TGTGCCAGCAGCACCCGGAGGGGGGGCACAGATACGCAGTATTTT. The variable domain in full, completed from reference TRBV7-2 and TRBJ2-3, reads GAGVSQSPSNKVTEKGKDVELRCDPISGHTALYWYRQSLGQGLEFLIYFQGNSAPDKSGLPSDRFSAERTGGSVSTLTIQRTQQEDSAVYLCASSTRRGGTDTQYFGPGTRLTVL.

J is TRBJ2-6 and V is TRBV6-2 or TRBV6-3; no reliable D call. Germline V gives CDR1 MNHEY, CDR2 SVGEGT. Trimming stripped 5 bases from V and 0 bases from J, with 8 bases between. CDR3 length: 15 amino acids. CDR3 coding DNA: TGTGCCAGCAGTAGGGCCTCCTCTGGGGCCAACGTCCTGACTTTC. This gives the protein CASSRASSGANVLTF.

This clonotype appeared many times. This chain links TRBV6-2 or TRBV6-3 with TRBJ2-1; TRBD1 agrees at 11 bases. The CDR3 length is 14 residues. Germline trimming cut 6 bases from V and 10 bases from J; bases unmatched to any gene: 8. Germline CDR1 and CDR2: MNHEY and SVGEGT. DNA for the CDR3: TGTGCCAGCAGGCCCGGGACAGGGGGGGAAGAGCAGTTCTTC. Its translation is CASRPGTGGEEQFF.

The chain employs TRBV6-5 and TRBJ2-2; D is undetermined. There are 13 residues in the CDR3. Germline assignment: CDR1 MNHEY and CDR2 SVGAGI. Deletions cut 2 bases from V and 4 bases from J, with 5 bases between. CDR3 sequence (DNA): TGTGCCAGCAGTTACGTTGTCACCGGGGAGCTGTTTTTT. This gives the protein CASSYVVTGELFF.

CDR3 coding DNA: TGTGCCAGCAGTTTAAAGGGGATCTCCTACAATGAGCAGTTCTTC. Translated: CASSLKGISYNEQFF. The chain couples TRBV28 to TRBJ2-1; D might be TRBD1 (5 bases). This CDR3 comprises 15 residues. The V end was cut by 2 bases, the J end by 0 bases, with 8 bases between. The germline V gene encodes CDR1 MDHEN and CDR2 SYDVKM.

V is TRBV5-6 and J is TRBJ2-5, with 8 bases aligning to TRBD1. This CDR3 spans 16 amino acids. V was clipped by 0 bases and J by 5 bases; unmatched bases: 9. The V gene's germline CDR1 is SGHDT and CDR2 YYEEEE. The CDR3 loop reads CASSLETGQGRETQYF. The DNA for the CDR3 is TGTGCCAGCAGCTTGGAGACAGGACAGGGTAGGGAGACCCAGTACTTC.

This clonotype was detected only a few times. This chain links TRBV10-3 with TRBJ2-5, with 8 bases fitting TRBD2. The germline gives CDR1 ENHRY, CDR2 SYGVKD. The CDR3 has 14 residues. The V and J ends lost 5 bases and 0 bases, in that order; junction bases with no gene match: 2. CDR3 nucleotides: TGTGCCATCAGTAGAGCGGGGGACCAAGAGACCCAGTACTTC. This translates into CAISRAGDQETQYF.

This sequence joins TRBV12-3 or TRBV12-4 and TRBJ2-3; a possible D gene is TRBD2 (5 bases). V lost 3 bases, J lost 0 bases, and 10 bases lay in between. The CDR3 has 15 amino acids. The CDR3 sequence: CASSLIEGSTDTQYF. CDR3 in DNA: TGTGCCAGCAGTTTGATCGAGGGTAGCACAGATACGCAGTATTTT.

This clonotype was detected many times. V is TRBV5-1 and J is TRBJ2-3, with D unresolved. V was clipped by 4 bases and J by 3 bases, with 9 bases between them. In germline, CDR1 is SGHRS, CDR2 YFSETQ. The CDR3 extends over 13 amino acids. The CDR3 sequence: CASSVERTDTQYF. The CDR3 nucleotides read TGCGCCAGCAGCGTGGAGAGGACAGATACGCAGTATTTT.

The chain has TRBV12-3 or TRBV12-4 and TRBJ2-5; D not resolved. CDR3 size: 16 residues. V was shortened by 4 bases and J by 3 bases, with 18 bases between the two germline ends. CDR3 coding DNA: TGTGCCAGCAGTTCCCTACCGCGGCAGAGAGAAGAGACCCAGTACTTC. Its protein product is CASSSLPRQREETQYF.

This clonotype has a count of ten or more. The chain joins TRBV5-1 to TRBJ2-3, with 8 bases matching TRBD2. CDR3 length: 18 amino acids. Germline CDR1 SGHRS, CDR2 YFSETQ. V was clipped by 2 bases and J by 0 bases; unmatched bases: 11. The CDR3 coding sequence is TGCGCCAGCAGCTTCGACCCTATAGCGGGGAGGAGCACAGATACGCAGTATTTT. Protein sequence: CASSFDPIAGRSTDTQYF.

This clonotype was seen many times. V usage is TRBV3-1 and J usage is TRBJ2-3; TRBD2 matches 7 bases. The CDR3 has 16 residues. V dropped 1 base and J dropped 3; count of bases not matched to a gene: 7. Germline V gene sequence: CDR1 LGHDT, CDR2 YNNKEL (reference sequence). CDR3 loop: CASSQAGRGRTDTQYF. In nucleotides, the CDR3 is TGTGCCAGCAGCCAAGCTGGGCGGGGGAGGACAGATACGCAGTATTTT.

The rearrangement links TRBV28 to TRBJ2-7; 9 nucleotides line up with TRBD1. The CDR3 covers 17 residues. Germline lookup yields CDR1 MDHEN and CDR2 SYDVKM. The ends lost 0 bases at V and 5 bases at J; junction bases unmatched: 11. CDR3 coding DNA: TGTGCCAGCAGTTTATGGGCGACCGGGACAGGGTCCCACGAGCAGTACGTC. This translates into CASSLWATGTGSHEQYV.

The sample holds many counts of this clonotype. The CDR3: CSARPSGSQETQYF. The CDR3 DNA sequence: TGCAGTGCGCGACCCTCAGGTTCCCAAGAGACCCAGTACTTC. V gene TRBV20-1 combines with J gene TRBJ2-5; no reliable D call. Germline assignment: CDR1 DFQATT and CDR2 SNEGSKA (reference sequence). The ends were cut back, 6 bases at V and 1 base at J, with 15 bases in the middle. This CDR3 comprises 14 residues.

The CDR3 spells CASTGGANNEQFF. The CDR3 nucleotides are TGCGCCAGCACCGGAGGGGCCAACAATGAGCAGTTCTTC. The chain is built from TRBV10-2 and TRBJ2-1; possibly TRBD2 for D (6 bases). Trimming left V 7 bases short and J 5 bases short, with 12 bases between. The CDR3 contains 13 residues. Germline CDR1 is WSHSY and CDR2 is SAAADI.

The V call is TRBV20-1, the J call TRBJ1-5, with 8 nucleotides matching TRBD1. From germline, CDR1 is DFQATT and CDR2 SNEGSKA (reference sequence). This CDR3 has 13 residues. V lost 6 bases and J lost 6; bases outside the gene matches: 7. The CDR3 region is CSARGQGSQPQHF. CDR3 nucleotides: TGCAGTGCCCGCGGACAGGGTAGTCAGCCCCAGCATTTT.